This T cell receptor beta chain stems from a study of shared clonotypes between healthy human individuals. Repertoires were generated with immunoSEQ multiplex PCR, while TCRdb's copy carries only in-frame clones and drops some. The sample lists 400,000 to 600,000 clones; approximately 94% were seen once. This clone showed up just once. Its specificity is unknown. Germline CDR1 and CDR2: MDHEN and SYDVKM. After removal of 8 bases from V and 6 bases from J, the junction contained 7 bases not matched to a gene. This CDR3 is 12 amino acids long. The study's findings and limits: Naive subsets, compared against memory subsets, generally had larger estimated richness values. Four donors held about 5% of naive CD4 clonotypes in common.

All donors were healthy HIV-negative adults lacking recent acute infections or vaccinations. CD4+ cells underwent separation, giving CD45RA+ naive and CD45RA-negative memory subsets. The TCR originated in a woman aged 25-40 years in good health. The V gene is TRBV28, the J gene TRBJ2-7; 7 bases agree with TRBD2. The sample taken for sequencing was naive CD4+ T cells sorted from blood. Noted subset: CD45RA+ positively selected. The CDR3 sequence: CASVVAGGEQYF. CDR3 nucleotide sequence: TGTGCCAGCGTAGTAGCGGGTGGCGAGCAGTACTTC.